The present entry profiles one T cell receptor (beta chain) with its context. Antigen specificity is unknown. Trimming took 4 bases from V and 3 from J; bases not matched to a gene: 7. The CDR3 totals 14 residues. In germline, CDR1 is SGHKS, CDR2 YYEKEE (reference sequence). Every patient had relapsed following autologous stem cell transplantation, and cohorts differed in brentuximab vedotin exposure. Best overall response was complete response, partial response or progressive disease in these relapsed/refractory classical Hodgkin lymphoma patients. The data stem from a study of PD-1 blockade in classical Hodgkin lymphoma. Study at large: Nivolumab was administered to patients intravenously at 3 mg/kg every 2 weeks.

Study results and limitations: Possibly reflecting disease activity or prior therapy, repertoire differences have causes that remain undefined. Patients excluded were those beginning nivolumab under 1 year after ASCT.

Sequencing used immunoSEQ multiplex PCR; TCRdb keeps in-frame clones, though not all of them. The data contain approximately 160,000 clones, around four fifths of them singletons. The chain couples TRBV5-5 to TRBJ2-7; 7 bases are a match to TRBD1. The clonotype originates from a human donor with classical Hodgkin lymphoma. The material sequenced was peripheral blood mononuclear cells (PBMCs), taken before the second cycle of nivolumab. The CDR3 here is CASSAGQVLYEQYF. As DNA, the CDR3 is TGTGCCAGCAGCGCTGGACAGGTACTCTACGAGCAGTACTTC.